These 3 T cell receptor beta chains came from one sample sequenced in a study of shared clonotypes between healthy human individuals. Measured with immunoSEQ multiplex PCR; TCRdb has only the in-frame clones, and not every one. The sample records around 510,000 clones, around three quarters being singletons. Specimen: PBMCs. The origin of the receptors is a woman in her forties in good health. Some clones in this sample may be carry-over from other donors' samples.

This sequence joins TRBV30 and TRBJ1-1; D is unclear. The CDR3 is made up of 14 amino acids. Trimming removed 2 bases from V and 1 base from J, with 11 bases in between. Germline-derived CDR1 and CDR2 are GTSNPN and SVGIG (reference sequence). In nucleotides, the CDR3 is TGTGCCTGGAGTATTGACAAGAGGAACACTGAAGCTTTCTTT. Its protein product is CAWSIDKRNTEAFF.

V is TRBV11-2 and J is TRBJ2-7, with 14 bases matching TRBD2. Losses at the gene ends were 4 bases for V and 6 bases for J; bases not matched to a gene: 5. Germline V gives CDR1 SGHAT, CDR2 FQNNGV. The CDR3 runs to 15 residues. CDR3 bases: TGTGCCAGCAGCTGGGGACTAGCGGGAGTCCCCGAGCAGTACTTC. Its protein product is CASSWGLAGVPEQYF.

The chain employs TRBV15 and TRBJ2-1; D ambiguous. The CDR3 totals 14 residues. Germline V CDR1 and CDR2: LNHNV, YYDKDF (reference sequence). V was clipped by 0 bases and J by 3 bases, with 6 bases between them. DNA of the CDR3: TGTGCCACCAGCAGAGAGCGATTCTACAATGAGCAGTTCTTC. Translated, it gives CATSRERFYNEQFF.